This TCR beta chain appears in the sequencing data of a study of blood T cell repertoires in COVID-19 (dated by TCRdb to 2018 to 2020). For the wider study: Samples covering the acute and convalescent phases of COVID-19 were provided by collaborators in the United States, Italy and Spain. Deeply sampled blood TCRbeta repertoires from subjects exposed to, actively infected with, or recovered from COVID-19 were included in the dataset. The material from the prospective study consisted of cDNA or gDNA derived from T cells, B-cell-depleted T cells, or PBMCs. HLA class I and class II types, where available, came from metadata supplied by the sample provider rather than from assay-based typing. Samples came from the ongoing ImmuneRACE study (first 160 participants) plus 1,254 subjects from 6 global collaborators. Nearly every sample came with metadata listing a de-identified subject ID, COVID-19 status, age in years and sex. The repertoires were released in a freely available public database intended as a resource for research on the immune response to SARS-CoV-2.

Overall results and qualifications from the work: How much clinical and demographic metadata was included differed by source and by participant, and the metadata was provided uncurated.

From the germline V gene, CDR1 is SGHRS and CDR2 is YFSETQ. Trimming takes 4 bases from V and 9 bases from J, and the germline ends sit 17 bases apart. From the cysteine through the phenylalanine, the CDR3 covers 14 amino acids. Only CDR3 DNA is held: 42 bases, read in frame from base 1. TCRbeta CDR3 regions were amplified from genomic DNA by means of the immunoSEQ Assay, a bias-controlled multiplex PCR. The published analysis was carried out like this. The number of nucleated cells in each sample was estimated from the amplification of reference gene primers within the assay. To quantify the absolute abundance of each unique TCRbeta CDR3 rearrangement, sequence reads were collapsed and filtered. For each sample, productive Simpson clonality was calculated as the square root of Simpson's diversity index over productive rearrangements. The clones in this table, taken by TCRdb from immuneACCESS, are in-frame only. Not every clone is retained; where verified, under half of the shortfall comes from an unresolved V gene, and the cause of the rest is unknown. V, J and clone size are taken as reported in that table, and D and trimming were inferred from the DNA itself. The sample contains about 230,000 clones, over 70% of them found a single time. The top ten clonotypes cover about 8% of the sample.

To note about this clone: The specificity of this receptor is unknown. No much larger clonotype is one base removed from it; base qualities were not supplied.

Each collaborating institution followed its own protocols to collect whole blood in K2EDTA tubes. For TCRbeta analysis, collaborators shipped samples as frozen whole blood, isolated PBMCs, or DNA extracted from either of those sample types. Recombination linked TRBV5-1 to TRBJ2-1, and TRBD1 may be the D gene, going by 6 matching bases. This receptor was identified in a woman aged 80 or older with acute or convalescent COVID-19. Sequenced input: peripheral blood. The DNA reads TGCGCCAGCAGCGCCACACAGGGAGTTGGTGAGCAGTTCTTC. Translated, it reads CASSATQGVGEQFF. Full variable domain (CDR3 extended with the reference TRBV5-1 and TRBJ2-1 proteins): KAGVTQTPRYLIKTRGQQVTLSCSPISGHRSVSWYQQTPGQGLQFLFEYFSETQRNKGNFPGRFSGRQFSNSRSEMNVSTLELGDSALYLCASSATQGVGEQFFGPGTRLTVL.